A selection of T cell receptor beta chains follows, all from one sample in a study of T cell clusters in autoimmune cytopenias. Each CDR3 protein gets one entry in TCRdb, which reprocessed the multiplex PCR reads and gives no DNA. The data include 5,000 or so distinct CDR3 sequences; the top ten clones carry 2.5% to 3.5%. The same sample was also used in a study of T cell repertoires in aging, cancer and after chemotherapy.

What was sequenced was peripheral blood. The receptors stem from a human donor in good health. Both conserved end residues are part of each CDR3. The order of the fields is J gene, clone size, V gene, CDR3 protein. Clone sizes are given selectively: once, few, many, or a class where the clone is expanded.

J gene: TRBJ2-7
clone size: NA
V gene: TRBV12-3/TRBV12-4
CDR3 protein: CASSRLGEQYF

J gene: TRBJ2-7
clone size: NA
V gene: TRBV10-3
CDR3 protein: CAINTGGSTSYEQYF

J gene: TRBJ2-3
clone size: medium-sized
V gene: TRBV11-3
CDR3 protein: CASRYGLAGASDTQYF

J gene: TRBJ2-7
clone size: NA
V gene: TRBV13
CDR3 protein: CASSSFPYEQYF

J gene: TRBJ2-1
clone size: NA
V gene: TRBV7-9
CDR3 protein: CASSLGADTEQFF

J gene: TRBJ2-7
clone size: NA
V gene: TRBV12-3/TRBV12-4
CDR3 protein: CASSNGPAGEQYF

J gene: TRBJ2-1
clone size: NA
V gene: TRBV20-1
CDR3 protein: CSAPSVGREGIGEQFF

J gene: TRBJ2-1
clone size: NA
V gene: TRBV5-1
CDR3 protein: CASSRTSGNEQFF

J gene: TRBJ2-5
clone size: medium-sized
V gene: TRBV5-4
CDR3 protein: CASSFRGAEETQYF

J gene: TRBJ2-7
clone size: medium-sized
V gene: TRBV6-1
CDR3 protein: CASRGVTRFYEQYF

J gene: TRBJ1-5
clone size: medium-sized
V gene: TRBV5-6
CDR3 protein: CASSCQTVEYDSNQPQHF

J gene: TRBJ2-3
clone size: NA
V gene: TRBV4-3
CDR3 protein: CASSLDRATQYF

J gene: TRBJ2-2
clone size: medium-sized
V gene: TRBV6-5
CDR3 protein: CASSSGQGAPGELFF

J gene: TRBJ2-2
clone size: NA
V gene: TRBV6-5
CDR3 protein: CPPGCCTKHRGAVF

J gene: TRBJ1-1
clone size: medium-sized
V gene: TRBV5-6
CDR3 protein: CASSLAILGRTEAFF

J gene: TRBJ2-3
clone size: NA
V gene: TRBV5-1
CDR3 protein: CASSSGGRGTDTQYF

J gene: TRBJ1-1
clone size: medium-sized
V gene: TRBV29-1
CDR3 protein: CSVVLNTEAFF

J gene: TRBJ2-1
clone size: NA
V gene: TRBV6-4
CDR3 protein: CASSESATAGWDNEQFF

J gene: TRBJ1-5
clone size: medium-sized
V gene: TRBV6-6
CDR3 protein: CASSGTEGQPQHF

J gene: TRBJ1-3
clone size: medium-sized
V gene: TRBV6-2/TRBV6-3
CDR3 protein: CASTYVGNTIYF

J gene: TRBJ2-3
clone size: NA
V gene: TRBV18
CDR3 protein: CASSPPYLDTQYF

J gene: TRBJ1-2
clone size: NA
V gene: TRBV5-1
CDR3 protein: CASSGRTGGVYGYTF

J gene: TRBJ2-2
clone size: medium-sized
V gene: TRBV11-3
CDR3 protein: CASSSRARGTNTGELFF

J gene: TRBJ1-3
clone size: medium-sized
V gene: TRBV29-1
CDR3 protein: CSVASGTGTGNTIYF

J gene: TRBJ2-1
clone size: NA
V gene: TRBV6-5
CDR3 protein: CASSQGLNDNEQFF

J gene: TRBJ2-7
clone size: medium-sized
V gene: TRBV6-5
CDR3 protein: CASQTRTNEQYF

J gene: TRBJ1-3
clone size: NA
V gene: TRBV5-4
CDR3 protein: CASSVDRTGRSGNTIYF

J gene: TRBJ2-7
clone size: NA
V gene: TRBV12-3/TRBV12-4
CDR3 protein: CASSATGQGFYEQYF

J gene: TRBJ2-7
clone size: medium-sized
V gene: TRBV6-6
CDR3 protein: CASSLGTSGPYEQYF

J gene: TRBJ1-5
clone size: NA
V gene: TRBV19
CDR3 protein: CASSMGGRVMRSNQPQHF

J gene: TRBJ1-1
clone size: NA
V gene: TRBV24-1
CDR3 protein: CASSWGGTEAFF

J gene: TRBJ2-5
clone size: NA
V gene: TRBV24-1
CDR3 protein: CATSDPDRFQETQYF

J gene: TRBJ1-1
clone size: NA
V gene: TRBV20-1
CDR3 protein: CSARLYRGVVSEAFF

J gene: TRBJ2-5
clone size: NA
V gene: TRBV18
CDR3 protein: CASSLRTAQETQYF

J gene: TRBJ1-2
clone size: NA
V gene: TRBV6-4
CDR3 protein: CARNRVFDYGYTF

J gene: TRBJ1-1
clone size: medium-sized
V gene: TRBV29-1
CDR3 protein: CSVRDRDNTEAFF

J gene: TRBJ1-5
clone size: NA
V gene: TRBV27
CDR3 protein: CASSREIGRQPQHF

J gene: TRBJ2-5
clone size: medium-sized
V gene: TRBV11-3
CDR3 protein: CASSLAAGRDRETQYF